Below, 24 T cell receptor beta chains from the same sample are listed, as sequenced in a study of blood T cell repertoires in COVID-19. Assay used: immunoSEQ multiplex PCR; TCRdb lists only in-frame clones, some missing. The table shows about 75,000 clones, with more than 70% occurring only once. Sequencing was done on a sample of peripheral blood. The receptors here all came from a human donor in a cohort sampled during active COVID-19.

The V gene is TRBV7-8, the J gene TRBJ1-1; D is possibly TRBD1 (6 bases). The V gene lost 5 bases and the J gene lost 10 bases, with 17 bases spanning the gap. Germline V gene lookup returns CDR1 SGHVS and CDR2 FQNEAQ. The CDR3 has 13 amino acids. CDR3 amino acids: CASSPLEGRGAFF. DNA for the CDR3: TGTGCCAGCAGCCCATTAGAAGGCAGGGGAGCTTTCTTT.

This clone was detected a few times. The same CDR3 can be traced to other DNA sequences in this sample. This chain uses TRBV7-2 with TRBJ2-2, with 8 positions matching TRBD2. With V trimmed by 5 bases and J by 1 base, 3 bases remained unmatched. CDR3 length: 15 amino acids. Germline assignment: CDR1 SGHTA and CDR2 FQGNSA. The CDR3 bases are TGTGCCAGCAGCCCCCGGGGGGGGAACACCGGGGAGCTGTTTTTT. Amino acids: CASSPRGGNTGELFF. Full variable domain (outside the CDR3, taken from reference TRBV7-2 and TRBJ2-2): GAGVSQSPSNKVTEKGKDVELRCDPISGHTALYWYRQSLGQGLEFLIYFQGNSAPDKSGLPSDRFSAERTGGSVSTLTIQRTQQEDSAVYLCASSPRGGNTGELFFGEGSRLTVL.

This clone showed up just once. This chain joins TRBV6-5 and TRBJ2-3; possibly TRBD1 for D (6 bases). Germline V gene lookup returns CDR1 MNHEY and CDR2 SVGAGI. CDR3 length equals 15 residues. With 5 bases removed from V and 0 bases from J, the gap between germline ends came to 12 bases. The CDR3 coding sequence is TGTGCCAGCAGTCCAGCCGGGACAAGCACAGATACGCAGTATTTT. This translates into CASSPAGTSTDTQYF.

This chain uses TRBV5-6 with TRBJ1-2; no reliable D call. The ends were cut back, 4 bases at V and 8 bases at J, with 21 bases in the middle. The CDR3 spans 15 residues. Looked up from germline, CDR1 is SGHDT and CDR2 is YYEEEE. The CDR3 protein is CASSPEGWALEGYTF. Here the CDR3 DNA reads TGTGCCAGCAGCCCCGAGGGATGGGCCCTCGAGGGCTACACCTTC.

The gene calls are TRBV28 and TRBJ1-3; possibly TRBD1 for D (6 bases). Trimming removed 3 bases at V and 7 bases at J, with 13 bases between. Germline CDR1 and CDR2: MDHEN and SYDVKM. This CDR3 has 14 amino acids. The CDR3 here is CASSFGGTTNTIYF. In DNA form, the CDR3 reads TGTGCCAGCAGTTTTGGTGGGACAACCAACACCATATATTTT. The full variable domain, with the rest looked up from reference TRBV28 and TRBJ1-3, is DVKVTQSSRYLVKRTGEKVFLECVQDMDHENMFWYRQDPGLGLRLIYFSYDVKMKEKGDIPEGYSVSREKKERFSLILESASTNQTSMYLCASSFGGTTNTIYFGEGSWLTVV.

This clone was detected a few times. This chain uses TRBV20-1 with TRBJ1-2; a weak D match, TRBD1 (6 bases). This CDR3 is built from 15 residues. The V end lost 3 bases, the J end lost 2 bases, and 16 bases lay between the germline ends. Germline CDR1 DFQATT, CDR2 SNEGSKA (reference sequence). CDR3 DNA: TGCAGTGCTAGTGCCCGGGACACCAGGAACTATGGCTACACCTTC. It is translated as CSASARDTRNYGYTF.

This chain links TRBV28 with TRBJ1-2, with no clear D. This CDR3 region has 13 residues. Looked up from germline, CDR1 is MDHEN and CDR2 is SYDVKM. Trimming took 2 bases from V and 2 from J, leaving 6 bases between them. The CDR3 spells CASSLAGNYGYTF. The DNA of the CDR3 is TGTGCCAGCAGTTTAGCGGGGAACTATGGCTACACCTTC.

This clone was observed a single time. V and J are TRBV5-1 and TRBJ2-5; D uncertain. From germline, CDR1 is SGHRS and CDR2 YFSETQ. The CDR3 is made up of 13 amino acids. Between the trimmed V and J ends, which lost 0 bases and 5 bases, there was a span of 8 bases. Written as DNA, the CDR3 is TGCGCCAGCAGCTTGGATCCTACCGAGACCCAGTACTTC. The encoded protein is CASSLDPTETQYF.

The rearrangement joins TRBV3-1 (or the pseudogene TRBV3-2) to TRBJ2-5, with D perhaps TRBD1 (5 bases). This CDR3 has 14 residues. CDR1 is LGHDT, CDR2 YNNKEL, per germline (reference sequence). V lost 4 bases, J lost 2 bases, and 11 bases lay in between. The CDR3 bases are TGTGCCAGCAGCCGATCGACAGATCAAGAGACCCAGTACTTC. Translating gives CASSRSTDQETQYF.

CDR3 coding DNA: TGTGCCAGCAGCGTAATAAAGGCAGGGGCCGGGGAGCTGTTTTTT. Translating gives CASSVIKAGAGELFF. The chain employs TRBV28 and TRBJ2-2; D is perhaps TRBD1 (6 bases). Germline V lookup: CDR1 MDHEN, CDR2 SYDVKM. Trimming took 6 bases from V and 6 from J, leaving 17 bases between them. The CDR3 consists of 15 residues.

This clone was recorded only once. The CDR3 DNA reads TGTGCCATCCGGGCTGACAGGGCCTTTAACTATGGCTACACCTTC. It is translated as CAIRADRAFNYGYTF. This rearrangement joins TRBV10-3 to TRBJ1-2, with 7 bases matching TRBD1. J lost 1 base, V lost 8 bases, and 10 bases had no gene match. This CDR3 has 15 residues. Looked up from germline, CDR1 is ENHRY and CDR2 is SYGVKD.

This chain uses TRBV5-3 with TRBJ1-2; the match to TRBD1 covers 9 bases. TRBV5-3 is treated as an ORF (open reading frame) with a function not yet certain. This CDR3 is built from 13 residues. V lost 4 bases and J lost 9; bases outside the gene matches: 7. DNA of the CDR3: TGTGCCAGAAGCCGCAACAGGGGGCCTCGCTACACCTTC. It translates to CARSRNRGPRYTF.

This chain links TRBV3-1 (or the pseudogene TRBV3-2) with TRBJ2-7, with TRBD1 matching 11 bases. The V and J ends lost 4 bases and 6 bases, in that order; junction bases with no gene match: 8. The germline gives CDR1 LGHDT, CDR2 YNNKEL (reference sequence). The CDR3 contains 15 residues. CDR3 amino acids: CASSPGTGGTGEQYF. CDR3 bases: TGTGCCAGCAGCCCCGGGACAGGGGGAACGGGCGAGCAGTACTTC.

V is TRBV6-2 or TRBV6-3 and J is TRBJ2-3, with 10 bases fitting TRBD2. The CDR3 consists of 17 residues. J gave up 0 bases and V 2 bases, and 5 bases lay outside the gene matches. Germline V gene lookup returns CDR1 MNHEY and CDR2 SVGEGT. CDR3 protein: CASSYNQRGGSTDTQYF. The CDR3 DNA reads TGTGCCAGCAGTTACAACCAGCGGGGGGGTAGCACAGATACGCAGTATTTT.

The V call is TRBV9, the J call TRBJ2-7; 10 bases agree with TRBD1. The CDR3 length is 15 residues. Germline V lookup: CDR1 SGDLS, CDR2 YYNGEE. V dropped 3 bases and J dropped 2; count of bases not matched to a gene: 5. This chain's CDR3 is CASSAGQGTTYEQYF. In DNA, the CDR3 is TGTGCCAGCAGCGCGGGACAGGGGACTACCTACGAGCAGTACTTC. The full variable domain, with the rest looked up from reference TRBV9 and TRBJ2-7, is DSGVTQTPKHLITATGQRVTLRCSPRSGDLSVYWYQQSLDQGLQFLIQYYNGEERAKGNILERFSAQQFPDLHSELNLSSLELGDSALYFCASSAGQGTTYEQYFGPGTRLTVT.

The genes are TRBV7-2 and TRBJ2-3; 9 bases fit TRBD2. The V segment lost 1 base and the J segment 4 bases; nucleotides outside the gene matches: 0. Looked up from germline, CDR1 is SGHTA and CDR2 is FQGNSA. This CDR3 is built from 14 residues. CDR3 DNA: TGTGCCAGCAGCTTAGGCGGGAGGGCAGATACGCAGTATTTT. This gives the protein CASSLGGRADTQYF.

The chain uses TRBV5-6 and TRBJ2-5; 8 nucleotides align to TRBD1. This CDR3 region has 15 residues. Germline V gene data show CDR1 as SGHDT and CDR2 as YYEEEE. J gave up 1 base and V 1 base, and 3 bases lay outside the gene matches. CDR3 DNA sequence: TGTGCCAGCAGCTTGTTCACAGGGGGCCAAGAGACCCAGTACTTC. Its protein product is CASSLFTGGQETQYF.

The chain combines TRBV3-1 (or the pseudogene TRBV3-2) with TRBJ2-5; TRBD2 aligns across 13 bases. J was trimmed by 2 bases and V by 5 bases; bases with no gene match: 2. CDR3 length equals 15 residues. Germline V gives CDR1 LGHDT, CDR2 YNNKEL (reference sequence). CDR3 in DNA: TGTGCCAGCAGCGGGACTAGCGGGAAGCAAGAGACCCAGTACTTC. Protein sequence: CASSGTSGKQETQYF.

This clone was picked up one time. The chain has TRBV6-6 and TRBJ1-4, with 11 positions matching TRBD1. In germline, CDR1 is MNHNY, CDR2 SVGAGI (reference sequence). Trimming took 6 bases from V and 5 from J; bases not matched to a gene: 2. The CDR3 extends over 14 amino acids. CDR3: CASRGQGANEKLFF. The CDR3 DNA is TGTGCCAGCAGAGGACAGGGGGCGAATGAAAAACTGTTTTTT.

The chain combines TRBV5-1 with TRBJ1-1; 7 nucleotides match TRBD1. In germline, CDR1 is SGHRS, CDR2 YFSETQ. V shed 4 bases, J shed 7 bases, and the junction held 10 bases outside the gene matches. CDR3 length: 14 residues. CDR3 coding DNA: TGCGCCAGCAGCAGGGACAGTTCTACCCTTGAAGCTTTCTTT. It is translated as CASSRDSSTLEAFF.

The V gene is TRBV5-1, the J gene TRBJ2-1; D is perhaps TRBD2 (6 bases). This CDR3 has 15 residues. V lost 1 base to trimming and J lost 7 bases, with 15 bases between them. CDR1 and CDR2 from the germline V gene are SGHRS and YFSETQ. The CDR3 nucleotides read TGCGCCAGCAGCTTGAGCGGGCTAACCCAAAATGAGCAGTTCTTC. Its protein is CASSLSGLTQNEQFF. The full variable domain, completed using reference TRBV5-1 and TRBJ2-1, is KAGVTQTPRYLIKTRGQQVTLSCSPISGHRSVSWYQQTPGQGLQFLFEYFSETQRNKGNFPGRFSGRQFSNSRSEMNVSTLELGDSALYLCASSLSGLTQNEQFFGPGTRLTVL.

The J gene is TRBJ1-2, the V gene TRBV6-4; D is unclear. Deletions cut 0 bases from V and 7 bases from J, with 9 bases between. This CDR3 is 13 amino acids long. Germline V CDR1 and CDR2: MRHNA, SNTAGT. Written as DNA, the CDR3 is TGTGCCAGCAGTGACTCGGAGGGTTTTGGCTACACCTTC. This gives the protein CASSDSEGFGYTF.

The chain has TRBV10-1 and TRBJ2-1, with D perhaps TRBD2 (6 bases). The CDR3 loop spans 14 amino acids. Trimming took 0 bases from V and 5 from J, leaving 8 bases between them. In germline, CDR1 is WNHNN, CDR2 SYGVQD (reference sequence). The CDR3 region is CASSESTRNNEQFF. The CDR3 bases are TGCGCCAGCAGTGAGTCGACTAGGAACAATGAGCAGTTCTTC.

The chain links TRBV19 to TRBJ1-2; 9 bases fit TRBD1. Looked up from germline, CDR1 is LNHDA and CDR2 is SQIVND (reference sequence). This CDR3 comprises 16 residues. V lost 6 bases, J lost 5 bases, and 13 bases stayed unmatched. Written as DNA, the CDR3 is TGTGCCAGTAGATCACCGGAGGGACAGGGACCATATGGCTACACCTTC. Its protein is CASRSPEGQGPYGYTF.